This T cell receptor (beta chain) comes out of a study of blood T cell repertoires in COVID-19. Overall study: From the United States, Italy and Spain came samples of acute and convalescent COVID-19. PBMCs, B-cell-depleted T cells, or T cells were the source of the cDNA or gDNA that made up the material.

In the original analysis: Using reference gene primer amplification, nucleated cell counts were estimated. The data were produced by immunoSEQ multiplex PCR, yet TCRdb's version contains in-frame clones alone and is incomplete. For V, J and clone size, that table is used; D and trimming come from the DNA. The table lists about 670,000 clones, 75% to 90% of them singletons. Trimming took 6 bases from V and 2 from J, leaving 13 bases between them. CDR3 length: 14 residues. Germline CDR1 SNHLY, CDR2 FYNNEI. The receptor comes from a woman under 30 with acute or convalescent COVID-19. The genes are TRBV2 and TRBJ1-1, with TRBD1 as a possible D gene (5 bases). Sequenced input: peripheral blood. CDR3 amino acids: CASRARDLNTEAFF. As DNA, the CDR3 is TGTGCCAGCAGAGCCCGGGACTTAAACACTGAAGCTTTCTTT.